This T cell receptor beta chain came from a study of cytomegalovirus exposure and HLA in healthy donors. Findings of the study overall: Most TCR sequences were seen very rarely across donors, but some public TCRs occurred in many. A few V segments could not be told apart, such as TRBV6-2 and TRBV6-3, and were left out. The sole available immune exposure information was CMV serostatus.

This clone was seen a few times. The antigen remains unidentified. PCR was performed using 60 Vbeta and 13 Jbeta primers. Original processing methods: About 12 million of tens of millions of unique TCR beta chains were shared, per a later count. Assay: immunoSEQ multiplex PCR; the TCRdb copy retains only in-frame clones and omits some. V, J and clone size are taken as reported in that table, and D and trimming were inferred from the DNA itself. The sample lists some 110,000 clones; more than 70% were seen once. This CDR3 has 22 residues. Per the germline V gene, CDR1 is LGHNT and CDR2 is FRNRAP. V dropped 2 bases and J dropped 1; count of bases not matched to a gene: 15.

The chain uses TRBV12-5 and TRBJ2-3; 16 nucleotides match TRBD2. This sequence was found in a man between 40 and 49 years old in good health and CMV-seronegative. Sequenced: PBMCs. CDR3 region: CASGLSILPGLAGGYRTDTQYF. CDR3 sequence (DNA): TGTGCTAGTGGTTTGTCTATACTTCCGGGACTAGCGGGGGGGTACCGCACAGATACGCAGTATTTT.